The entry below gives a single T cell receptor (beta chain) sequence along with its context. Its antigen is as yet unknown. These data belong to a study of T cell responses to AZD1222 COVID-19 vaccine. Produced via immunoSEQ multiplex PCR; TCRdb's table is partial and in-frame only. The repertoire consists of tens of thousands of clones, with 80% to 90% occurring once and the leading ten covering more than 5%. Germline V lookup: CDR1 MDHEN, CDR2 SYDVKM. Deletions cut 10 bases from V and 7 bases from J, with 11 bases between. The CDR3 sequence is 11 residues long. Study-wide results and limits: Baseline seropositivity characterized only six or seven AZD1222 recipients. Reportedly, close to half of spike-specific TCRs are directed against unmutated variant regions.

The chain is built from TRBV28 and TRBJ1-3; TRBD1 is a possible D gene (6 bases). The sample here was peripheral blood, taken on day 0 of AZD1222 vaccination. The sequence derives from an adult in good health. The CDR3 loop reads CAILQGNTIYF. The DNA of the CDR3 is TGTGCCATTCTCCAGGGGAACACCATATATTTT.